One sample yielded the 23 T cell receptor beta chains listed below, sequenced in a study of radiotherapy plus CTLA-4 blockade in lung cancer. The method was immunoSEQ multiplex PCR; TCRdb's version includes in-frame clones alone and lacks a portion of them. The sample holds 45,000 to 60,000 clones, roughly 77% seen once. The sequenced sample was peripheral blood, obtained from a patient treated with radiotherapy plus ipilimumab. The receptors shown here come from a human donor with non-small cell lung cancer whose response to radiotherapy plus ipilimumab could not be evaluated.

The rearrangement joins TRBV7-2 to TRBJ1-2; D is perhaps TRBD1 (6 bases). The germline V gene has CDR1 SGHTA and CDR2 FQGNSA. The CDR3 spans 15 residues. Trimming cost V 1 base and J 5 bases, with 14 bases left between them. The CDR3 nucleotides read TGTGCCAGCAGCTTAGTTTGGGACACCGGATATGGCTACACCTTC. Encoded protein: CASSLVWDTGYGYTF.

The CDR3 is CASSLMERGGLDEQFF. The CDR3 DNA sequence: TGTGCCAGCAGCCTGATGGAGCGGGGGGGCTTGGATGAGCAGTTCTTC. The V and J genes are TRBV11-2 and TRBJ2-1; 10 bases align to TRBD2. The CDR3 extends over 16 amino acids. Germline CDR1 SGHAT, CDR2 FQNNGV. The ends lost 5 bases at V and 8 bases at J; junction bases unmatched: 12. Filled out from reference TRBV11-2 and TRBJ2-1, the complete variable domain reads EAGVAQSPRYKIIEKRQSVAFWCNPISGHATLYWYQQILGQGPKLLIQFQNNGVVDDSQLPKDRFSAERLKGVDSTLKIQPAKLEDSAVYLCASSLMERGGLDEQFFGPGTRLTVL.

The chain is built from TRBV5-6 and TRBJ1-2; D is unresolved. Between the trimmed V and J ends, which lost 4 bases and 3 bases, there was a span of 13 bases. Per the germline V gene, CDR1 is SGHDT and CDR2 is YYEEEE. CDR3 length: 14 residues. The CDR3 DNA sequence: TGTGCCAGCAGCCCCTGGGGAGGCGACTATGGCTACACCTTC. Its translation is CASSPWGGDYGYTF.

The CDR3 here is CASSKTPLTEAFF. In nucleotides, the CDR3 is TGTGCCAGCAGCAAGACACCGCTCACTGAAGCTTTCTTT. J is TRBJ1-1 and V is TRBV7-7; the D is unclear. Germline V gene lookup returns CDR1 SSHAT and CDR2 FNYEAQ (reference sequence). This CDR3 spans 13 amino acids. V dropped 5 bases and J dropped 4 bases, with 11 bases sitting between them.

This sequence joins TRBV11-2 and TRBJ1-4, with 9 bases that match TRBD1. Losses at the gene ends were 6 bases for V and 6 bases for J; bases not matched to a gene: 5. The length of the CDR3 is 14 residues. Germline loops: CDR1 SGHAT, CDR2 FQNNGV. The CDR3 reads CASRRDRGDEKLFF. The CDR3, as DNA: TGTGCCAGCAGGCGTGACAGGGGGGATGAAAAACTGTTTTTT.

This chain uses TRBV2 with TRBJ2-3; D is perhaps TRBD2 (5 bases). The CDR3 loop spans 15 amino acids. V lost 5 bases and J lost 2, with 14 bases in between. The germline V gene encodes CDR1 SNHLY and CDR2 FYNNEI. CDR3: CASSPLDRDTDTQYF. Here the CDR3 DNA reads TGTGCCAGCAGTCCACTAGACCGGGACACAGATACGCAGTATTTT.

V and J are TRBV4-2 and TRBJ2-7; 9 nucleotides align to TRBD2. Germline V CDR1 and CDR2: LGHNA, YNFKEQ. The CDR3 is made up of 15 amino acids. The trim removed 0 bases at V and 2 bases at J, leaving 2 bases unmatched. Written as DNA, the CDR3 is TGTGCCAGCAGCCAAGAGACTAGCGGAACCTACGAGCAGTACTTC. Amino acids: CASSQETSGTYEQYF.

V gene TRBV18 combines with J gene TRBJ2-5; 7 nucleotides agree with TRBD1. The CDR3 spans 13 residues. J lost 2 bases, V lost 6 bases, and 3 bases had no gene match. CDR1 and CDR2 from the germline V gene are KGHSH and LQKENI. The CDR3 here is CASSPGQQETQYF. CDR3 bases: TGTGCCAGCTCCCCGGGACAGCAAGAGACCCAGTACTTC.

This clone was seen only a few times. V is TRBV4-3 and J is TRBJ2-3; 12 bases map to TRBD2. Looked up from germline, CDR1 is LGHNA and CDR2 is YSLEER. J gave up 3 bases and V 2 bases, and 9 bases lay outside the gene matches. CDR3 length equals 18 residues. The CDR3 DNA is TGCGCCAGCAGCCAATGGCTAGCGGGGGGGCCTGGGACAGATACGCAGTATTTT. This gives the protein CASSQWLAGGPGTDTQYF.

This sequence joins TRBV6-1 and TRBJ2-1; 11 positions match TRBD2. The germline gives CDR1 MNHNS, CDR2 SASEGT. This CDR3 has 14 residues. The V gene end was trimmed by 9 bases and the J gene end by 4 bases; junction bases not matched to a gene: 5. The CDR3, as DNA: TGTGCCAGTCTAGCGGGAGGCATATACAATGAGCAGTTCTTC. Translated: CASLAGGIYNEQFF.

The chain couples TRBV27 to TRBJ1-1; perhaps TRBD1 as D (5 bases). CDR3 length: 14 amino acids. Trimming stripped 6 bases from V and 2 bases from J, with 13 bases between. Germline values: CDR1 MNHEY, CDR2 SMNVEV (reference sequence). The CDR3 is CASSSFGANTEAFF. The CDR3 bases are TGTGCCAGCAGCTCCTTTGGGGCAAACACTGAAGCTTTCTTT.

This clone was found once. The V gene is TRBV2, the J gene TRBJ2-5; a possible D gene is TRBD2 (5 bases). Trimming removed 2 bases from V and 7 bases from J, with 11 bases in between. Germline V lookup: CDR1 SNHLY, CDR2 FYNNEI. The CDR3 has 13 residues. CDR3 in amino acids: CASSEQPRGTQYF. As DNA, the CDR3 is TGTGCCAGCAGTGAACAGCCCCGGGGGACCCAGTACTTC.

This chain links TRBV30 with TRBJ2-1, with TRBD2 matching over 7 bases. Germline values: CDR1 GTSNPN, CDR2 SVGIG (reference sequence). The CDR3 contains 13 residues. After removal of 8 bases from V and 12 bases from J, the junction contained 16 bases not matched to a gene. The CDR3 DNA reads as TGTGCCAGCCGACCTAGCGCGGGAGTTGTGCAGTTCTTC. It translates to CASRPSAGVVQFF. Drawing the rest from reference TRBV30 and TRBJ2-1, the complete variable domain is SQTIHQWPATLVQPVGSPLSLECTVEGTSNPNLYWYRQAAGRGLQLLFYSVGIGQISSEVPQNLSASRPQDRQFILSSKKLLLSDSGFYLCASRPSAGVVQFFGPGTRLTVL.

The V gene is TRBV11-2, the J gene TRBJ1-3; D may be TRBD1 (5 bases). The CDR3 extends over 16 amino acids. From germline, CDR1 is SGHAT and CDR2 FQNNGV. Trimming pared 5 bases from V and 0 bases from J, leaving 14 bases between. The CDR3 nucleotides read TGTGCCAGCAGCCCTCCGCAGGGCTACTCTGGAAACACCATATATTTT. Its translation is CASSPPQGYSGNTIYF.

The chain couples TRBV5-8 to TRBJ1-5; D gene unclear. V was clipped by 0 bases and J by 0 bases, with 7 bases between them. CDR1 is SGHTS and CDR2 is YDEGEE in the germline V gene. The CDR3 spans 15 residues. The CDR3 sequence: CASSLALNSNQPQHF. The CDR3 nucleotides read TGTGCCAGCAGCTTGGCCCTTAATAGCAATCAGCCCCAGCATTTT.

The chain uses TRBV7-6 and TRBJ2-2; D might be TRBD2 (6 bases). The germline CDR1 and CDR2 sequences are SGHVS and FNYEAQ. CDR3 size: 17 residues. V was pared by 0 bases and J by 5 bases, with 16 bases between. CDR3 sequence (DNA): TGTGCCAGCAGCTTAGCCCCGTGGGGAGGAGGGACCGGGGAGCTGTTTTTT. This translates into CASSLAPWGGGTGELFF.

This chain joins TRBV27 and TRBJ2-3; D remains unclear. Germline V lookup: CDR1 MNHEY, CDR2 SMNVEV (reference sequence). Between the trimmed V and J ends, which lost 1 base and 2 bases, there was a span of 10 bases. CDR3 size: 15 residues. This CDR3 reads CASSLFSSATDTQYF. The CDR3 DNA reads as TGTGCCAGCAGTTTATTCTCGAGTGCCACAGATACGCAGTATTTT.

The V and J genes are TRBV5-4 and TRBJ2-5; D is ambiguous. In germline, CDR1 is SGHNT, CDR2 YYREEE (reference sequence). The CDR3 is 14 amino acids. V was shortened by 0 bases and J by 3 bases, with 9 bases between the two germline ends. The CDR3 coding sequence is TGTGCCAGCAGCTTGGCCGCGGCAGAAGAGACCCAGTACTTC. Its protein is CASSLAAAEETQYF.

This clone was recorded only once. The J gene is TRBJ1-1, the V gene TRBV5-1; D perhaps matches TRBD1 (5 bases). CDR1 and CDR2 from the germline V gene are SGHRS and YFSETQ. Trimming took off 2 bases at V and 2 bases at J, with 7 bases between the two ends. The CDR3 loop spans 13 amino acids. CDR3 sequence (DNA): TGCGCCAGCAGCTTAGGGGTTAACACTGAAGCTTTCTTT. Amino acid sequence: CASSLGVNTEAFF.

J is TRBJ1-2 and V is TRBV2, with 7 bases fitting TRBD1. Germline trimming cut 4 bases from V and 2 bases from J; bases unmatched to any gene: 4. The germline V gene has CDR1 SNHLY and CDR2 FYNNEI. The CDR3 runs 14 residues. Here the CDR3 reads CASSGQGPNYGYTF. In DNA form, the CDR3 reads TGTGCCAGCAGTGGACAGGGTCCGAACTATGGCTACACCTTC.

This clone was observed a few times. The rearrangement joins TRBV11-3 to TRBJ2-2; D call uncertain. Trimming removed 5 bases at V and 4 bases at J, with 8 bases between. The CDR3 runs 13 residues. The V gene's germline CDR1 is SGHNT and CDR2 YENEEA. The CDR3 DNA is TGTGCCAGCAGCCCCCTGGCCACCGGGGAGCTGTTTTTT. Amino acids: CASSPLATGELFF.

In this sample, this clone turned up a few times. The chain uses TRBV7-2 and TRBJ2-5, with 8 nucleotides matching TRBD2. Germline CDR1 and CDR2: SGHTA and FQGNSA. V lost 4 bases, J lost 3 bases, and 7 bases stayed unmatched. This CDR3 region has 15 residues. The CDR3 DNA is TGTGCCAGCAGCTACCGCCCAGCGGGGGAAGAGACCCAGTACTTC. As protein: CASSYRPAGEETQYF.

CDR3 amino acids: CASRAVRGRAEAFF. DNA for the CDR3: TGTGCCAGCAGGGCGGTCAGGGGGCGGGCTGAAGCTTTCTTT. The chain couples TRBV2 to TRBJ1-1, with 8 bases aligning to TRBD1. The germline V gene encodes CDR1 SNHLY and CDR2 FYNNEI. J gave up 6 bases and V 6 bases, and 9 bases lay outside the gene matches. The CDR3 is 14 residues long.